This is a list of T cell receptor beta chains from one sample in a study of cytomegalovirus exposure and HLA in healthy donors. The data were produced by immunoSEQ multiplex PCR, yet TCRdb's version contains in-frame clones alone and is incomplete. The sample has over 150,000 clones, more than 70% seen once. The sample consisted of PBMCs. The receptors stem from a man in his 60s in good health and CMV-seronegative. CDR3s include the opening cysteine and the closing phenylalanine or tryptophan. A D gene is named only where the DNA matches it firmly. Some rows have no size entry. The others give once, few or many, or a class for an expanded clone.

v_gene: TRBV2; abundance: .; len: 14; j_gene: TRBJ2-1; d_gene: TRBD2; CDR3nt: TGTGCCAGCTTGGGGGGGAGCTCCTACAATGAGCAGTTCTTC; CDR3aa: CASLGGSSYNEQFF
v_gene: TRBV5-3; abundance: .; len: 14; j_gene: TRBJ1-2; d_gene: .; CDR3nt: TGTGCCAGAAGAGCTGGACAGTTCCCCTATGGCTACACCTTC; CDR3aa: CARRAGQFPYGYTF
v_gene: TRBV15; abundance: .; len: 16; j_gene: TRBJ2-1; d_gene: .; CDR3nt: TGTGCCACCAGCAGAGATCGACAGCAACCCTACAATGAGCAGTTCTTC; CDR3aa: CATSRDRQQPYNEQFF
v_gene: TRBV7-2; abundance: .; len: 13; j_gene: TRBJ2-7; d_gene: TRBD1; CDR3nt: TGTGCCAGCAGTTACGACAGGGGCTACGAGCAGTACTTC; CDR3aa: CASSYDRGYEQYF
v_gene: TRBV27; abundance: .; len: 13; j_gene: TRBJ1-1; d_gene: .; CDR3nt: TGTGCCAGCAGTTTTAAGAGTGGTACTGAAGCTTTCTTT; CDR3aa: CASSFKSGTEAFF
v_gene: TRBV7-2; abundance: .; len: 13; j_gene: TRBJ1-3; d_gene: .; CDR3nt: TGTGCCAGCAGCTTATATACAGGAAACACCATATATTTT; CDR3aa: CASSLYTGNTIYF
v_gene: TRBV5-4; abundance: .; len: 15; j_gene: TRBJ1-5; d_gene: .; CDR3nt: TGTGCCAGCAGATGGGACTCCACCGAGGGTCAGCCCCAGCATTTT; CDR3aa: CASRWDSTEGQPQHF
v_gene: TRBV14; abundance: .; len: 13; j_gene: TRBJ2-3; d_gene: .; CDR3nt: TGTGCCAGCAGCCAAGGAGCCGCCAATACGCAGTATTTT; CDR3aa: CASSQGAANTQYF
v_gene: TRBV27; abundance: .; len: 15; j_gene: TRBJ2-7; d_gene: .; CDR3nt: TGTGCCAGCAGTCCAATGGCCGGGTTAGGCTACGAGCAGTACTTC; CDR3aa: CASSPMAGLGYEQYF
v_gene: TRBV12-5; abundance: .; len: 13; j_gene: TRBJ2-4; d_gene: .; CDR3nt: TGTGCTAGTCCGGGGACTGGCAAAAACATTCAGTACTTC; CDR3aa: CASPGTGKNIQYF
v_gene: TRBV5-1; abundance: .; len: 15; j_gene: TRBJ2-6; d_gene: .; CDR3nt: TGCGCCAGCAGCTCTCAGTACTCTGGGGCCAACGTCCTGACTTTC; CDR3aa: CASSSQYSGANVLTF
v_gene: TRBV27; abundance: once; len: 11; j_gene: TRBJ1-2; d_gene: .; CDR3nt: TGTGCCACCAAAAGACAGGATGGCTACACCTTC; CDR3aa: CATKRQDGYTF
v_gene: TRBV4-3; abundance: .; len: 15; j_gene: TRBJ2-7; d_gene: .; CDR3nt: TGCGCCAGCAGCCAAGGATTGGGGGAGGCCTACGAGCAGTACTTC; CDR3aa: CASSQGLGEAYEQYF
v_gene: TRBV6-5; abundance: few; len: 13; j_gene: TRBJ1-3; d_gene: .; CDR3nt: TGTGCCAGCAGTGAAGCGCGTAAGGAAGGCATATATTTT; CDR3aa: CASSEARKEGIYF
v_gene: TRBV5-1; abundance: .; len: 14; j_gene: TRBJ2-1; d_gene: TRBD2; CDR3nt: TGCGCCAGCAGCTGGACCCATACTAGCGATGAGCAGTTCTTC; CDR3aa: CASSWTHTSDEQFF
v_gene: TRBV5-6; abundance: few; len: 15; j_gene: TRBJ2-1; d_gene: TRBD2; CDR3nt: TGTGCCAGCAGCTTAGGACTAGCGGGGGAAACCGACCAGTTCTTC; CDR3aa: CASSLGLAGETDQFF
v_gene: TRBV27; abundance: .; len: 15; j_gene: TRBJ2-3; d_gene: .; CDR3nt: TGTGCCAGCAGTTTAGATCCCAGGAACACAGATACGCAGTATTTT; CDR3aa: CASSLDPRNTDTQYF
v_gene: TRBV28; abundance: once; len: 17; j_gene: TRBJ2-4; d_gene: .; CDR3nt: TGTGCCAGCAGTCTCTGGAGGGGGGGGATAGCCAAAAACATTCAGTACTTC; CDR3aa: CASSLWRGGIAKNIQYF
v_gene: TRBV4-1; abundance: .; len: 16; j_gene: TRBJ2-3; d_gene: TRBD2; CDR3nt: TGCGCCAGCAGCCAAGTTGGAACTAGCGGTACAGATACGCAGTATTTT; CDR3aa: CASSQVGTSGTDTQYF
v_gene: TRBV29-1; abundance: .; len: 13; j_gene: TRBJ2-1; d_gene: .; CDR3nt: TGCAAAATCGAAGGGGTAGCGGACAATGAGCAGTTCTTC; CDR3aa: CKIEGVADNEQFF
v_gene: TRBV11-2; abundance: .; len: 14; j_gene: TRBJ2-5; d_gene: TRBD2; CDR3nt: TGTGCCAGCAGCTTCACCAGCGGGAGTGAGACCCAGTACTTC; CDR3aa: CASSFTSGSETQYF
v_gene: TRBV5-6; abundance: .; len: 15; j_gene: TRBJ1-2; d_gene: TRBD1; CDR3nt: TGTGCCAGCAGCTTCGGACAGGGAACTGGTTATGGCTACACCTTC; CDR3aa: CASSFGQGTGYGYTF
v_gene: TRBV7-9; abundance: .; len: 16; j_gene: TRBJ2-5; d_gene: TRBD2; CDR3nt: TGTGCCAGCAGCTTAGGTGTAGCGGGGAGTCAAGAGACCCAGTACTTC; CDR3aa: CASSLGVAGSQETQYF
v_gene: TRBV6-1; abundance: few; len: 16; j_gene: TRBJ2-1; d_gene: .; CDR3nt: TGTGCCAGCAGTGAATCCCCGGGTACCTTTTCAGATGAGCAGTTCTTC; CDR3aa: CASSESPGTFSDEQFF
v_gene: TRBV7-2; abundance: .; len: 13; j_gene: TRBJ2-3; d_gene: .; CDR3nt: TGTGCCAGCAGCTTGAGCGGCACAGATACGCAGTATTTT; CDR3aa: CASSLSGTDTQYF
v_gene: TRBV18; abundance: .; len: 15; j_gene: TRBJ2-2; d_gene: .; CDR3nt: TGTGCCAGCTCAACCGTTACAGGGCTCACCGGGGAGCTGTTTTTT; CDR3aa: CASSTVTGLTGELFF
v_gene: TRBV9; abundance: .; len: 16; j_gene: TRBJ1-2; d_gene: .; CDR3nt: TGTGCCAGCAGCGTCGGTCAGGGCACTAACAACTATGGCTACACCTTC; CDR3aa: CASSVGQGTNNYGYTF
v_gene: TRBV19; abundance: .; len: 15; j_gene: TRBJ1-2; d_gene: TRBD1; CDR3nt: TGTGCCAGTAGTATAGATCCCGGGACAGGGGGTGCCGAAACCTTC; CDR3aa: CASSIDPGTGGAETF
v_gene: TRBV28; abundance: .; len: 15; j_gene: TRBJ1-1; d_gene: .; CDR3nt: TGTGCCAGCAGTCCAGCGCGGGGGTGGAGCACTGAAGCTTTCTTT; CDR3aa: CASSPARGWSTEAFF
v_gene: TRBV11-2; abundance: .; len: 12; j_gene: TRBJ2-2; d_gene: .; CDR3nt: TGTGCCAGCACACCCCAGGGCGGGGAGCTGTTTTTT; CDR3aa: CASTPQGGELFF
v_gene: TRBV7-2; abundance: .; len: 12; j_gene: TRBJ1-2; d_gene: TRBD1; CDR3nt: TGTGCCAGCAGCTTAGGGACAGGCGGCTACACCTTC; CDR3aa: CASSLGTGGYTF
v_gene: TRBV7-8; abundance: .; len: 13; j_gene: TRBJ2-7; d_gene: .; CDR3nt: TGTGCCAGCAGCTTAAGGGAGGAGGACGAGCAGTACTTC; CDR3aa: CASSLREEDEQYF
v_gene: TRBV19; abundance: .; len: 16; j_gene: TRBJ2-1; d_gene: .; CDR3nt: TGTGCCAGTAGTATTTCCCTCGGGGGGCGGGGTAATGAGCAGTTCTTC; CDR3aa: CASSISLGGRGNEQFF
v_gene: TRBV5-4; abundance: once; len: 14; j_gene: TRBJ2-7; d_gene: .; CDR3nt: TGTGCCAGCAGCTTGGATTCTGGGCCGTACGAGCAGTACTTC; CDR3aa: CASSLDSGPYEQYF
v_gene: TRBV6-5; abundance: once; len: 15; j_gene: TRBJ2-3; d_gene: .; CDR3nt: TGTGCCAGCAGTTACCGCCCCCGGCGGGGTGATACGCAGTATTTT; CDR3aa: CASSYRPRRGDTQYF
v_gene: TRBV10-3; abundance: .; len: 14; j_gene: TRBJ2-5; d_gene: TRBD1; CDR3nt: TGTGCCATCAGTGTTCCGGGACAGGGGGAGACCCAGTACTTC; CDR3aa: CAISVPGQGETQYF
v_gene: TRBV5-1; abundance: .; len: 15; j_gene: TRBJ1-5; d_gene: .; CDR3nt: TGCGCCAGCAGCCCCGGAGGGAGCCGCGATCAGCCCCAGCATTTT; CDR3aa: CASSPGGSRDQPQHF
v_gene: TRBV9; abundance: few; len: 18; j_gene: TRBJ2-2; d_gene: TRBD2; CDR3nt: TGTGCCAGCAGCGTTCGTGAGCTAGCGGGGGCGGGGACCGGGGAGCTGTTTTTT; CDR3aa: CASSVRELAGAGTGELFF
v_gene: TRBV2; abundance: .; len: 15; j_gene: TRBJ2-3; d_gene: TRBD2; CDR3nt: TGTGCCAGCAGTGTAGGCGGGGGGGCCGGAGATACGCAGTATTTT; CDR3aa: CASSVGGGAGDTQYF
v_gene: TRBV7-8; abundance: .; len: 15; j_gene: TRBJ2-1; d_gene: .; CDR3nt: TGTGCCAGCAGCTTACGGGAGTTTTCGAACAATGAGCAGTTCTTC; CDR3aa: CASSLREFSNNEQFF
v_gene: TRBV2; abundance: .; len: 13; j_gene: TRBJ1-2; d_gene: TRBD1; CDR3nt: TGTGCCAGCAGTGTACAGGGGTCCTATGGCTACACCTTC; CDR3aa: CASSVQGSYGYTF
v_gene: TRBV5-1; abundance: .; len: 16; j_gene: TRBJ1-1; d_gene: .; CDR3nt: TGCGCCAGCAGCTACGACAGAAAATTTATGAACACTGAAGCTTTCTTT; CDR3aa: CASSYDRKFMNTEAFF
v_gene: TRBV7-2; abundance: .; len: 15; j_gene: TRBJ2-1; d_gene: TRBD2; CDR3nt: TGTGCCAGCAGCTCAATAGCGGGAGCAACCGTAAAGCAGTTCTTC; CDR3aa: CASSSIAGATVKQFF